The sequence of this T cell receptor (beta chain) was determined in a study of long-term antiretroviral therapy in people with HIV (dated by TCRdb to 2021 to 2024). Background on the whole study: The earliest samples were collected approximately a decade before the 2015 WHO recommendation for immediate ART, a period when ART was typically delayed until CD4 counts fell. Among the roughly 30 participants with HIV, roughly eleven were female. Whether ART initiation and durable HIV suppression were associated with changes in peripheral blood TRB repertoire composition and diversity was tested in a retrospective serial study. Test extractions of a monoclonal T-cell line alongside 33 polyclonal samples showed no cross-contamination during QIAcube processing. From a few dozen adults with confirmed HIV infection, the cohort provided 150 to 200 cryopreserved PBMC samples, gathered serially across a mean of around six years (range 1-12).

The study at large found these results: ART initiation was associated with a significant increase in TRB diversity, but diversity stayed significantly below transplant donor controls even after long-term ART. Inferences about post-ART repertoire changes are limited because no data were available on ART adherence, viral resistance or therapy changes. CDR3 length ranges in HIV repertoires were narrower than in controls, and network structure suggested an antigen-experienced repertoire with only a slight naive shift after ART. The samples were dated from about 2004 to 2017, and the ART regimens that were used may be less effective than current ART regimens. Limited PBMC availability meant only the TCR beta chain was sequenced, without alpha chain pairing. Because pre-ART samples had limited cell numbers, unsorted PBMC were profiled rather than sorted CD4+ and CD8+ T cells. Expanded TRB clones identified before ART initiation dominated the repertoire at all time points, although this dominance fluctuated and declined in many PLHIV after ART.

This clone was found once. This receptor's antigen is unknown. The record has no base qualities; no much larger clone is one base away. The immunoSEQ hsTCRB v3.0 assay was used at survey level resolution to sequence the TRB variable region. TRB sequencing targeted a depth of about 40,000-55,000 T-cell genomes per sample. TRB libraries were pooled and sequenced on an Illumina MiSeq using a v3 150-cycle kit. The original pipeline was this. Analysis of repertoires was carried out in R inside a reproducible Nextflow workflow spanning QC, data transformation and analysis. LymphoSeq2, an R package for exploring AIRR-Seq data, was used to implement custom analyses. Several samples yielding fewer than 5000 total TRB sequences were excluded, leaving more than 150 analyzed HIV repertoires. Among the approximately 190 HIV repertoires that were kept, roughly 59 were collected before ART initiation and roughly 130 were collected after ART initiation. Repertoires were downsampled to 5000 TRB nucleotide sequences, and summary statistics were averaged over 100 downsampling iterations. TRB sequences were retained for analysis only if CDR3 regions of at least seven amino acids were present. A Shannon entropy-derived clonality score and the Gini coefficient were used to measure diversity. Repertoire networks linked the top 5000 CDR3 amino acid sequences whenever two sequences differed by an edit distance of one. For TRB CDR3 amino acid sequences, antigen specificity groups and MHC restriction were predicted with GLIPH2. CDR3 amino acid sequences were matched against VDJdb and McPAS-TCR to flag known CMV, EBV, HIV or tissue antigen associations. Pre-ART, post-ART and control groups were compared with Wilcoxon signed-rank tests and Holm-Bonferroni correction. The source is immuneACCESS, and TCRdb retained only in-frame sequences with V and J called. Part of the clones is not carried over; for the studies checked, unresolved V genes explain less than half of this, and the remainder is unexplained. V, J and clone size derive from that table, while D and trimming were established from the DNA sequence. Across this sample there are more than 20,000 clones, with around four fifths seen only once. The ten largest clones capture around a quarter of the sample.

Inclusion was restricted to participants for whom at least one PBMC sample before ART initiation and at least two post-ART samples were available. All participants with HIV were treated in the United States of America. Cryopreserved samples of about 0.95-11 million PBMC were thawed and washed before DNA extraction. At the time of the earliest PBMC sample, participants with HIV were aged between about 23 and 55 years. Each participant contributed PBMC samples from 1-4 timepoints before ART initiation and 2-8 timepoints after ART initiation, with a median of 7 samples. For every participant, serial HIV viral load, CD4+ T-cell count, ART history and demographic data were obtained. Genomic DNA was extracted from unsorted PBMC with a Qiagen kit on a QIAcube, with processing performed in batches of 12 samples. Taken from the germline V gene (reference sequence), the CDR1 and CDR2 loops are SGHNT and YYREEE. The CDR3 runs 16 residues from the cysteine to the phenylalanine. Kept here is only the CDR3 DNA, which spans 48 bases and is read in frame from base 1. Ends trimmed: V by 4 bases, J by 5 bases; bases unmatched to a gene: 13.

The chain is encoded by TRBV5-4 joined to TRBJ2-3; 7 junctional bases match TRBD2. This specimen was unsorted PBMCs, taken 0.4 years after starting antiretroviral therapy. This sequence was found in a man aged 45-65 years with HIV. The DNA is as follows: TGTGCCAGCAGCCCGCCGGGAGGCCAAAGGGGAGATACGCAGTATTTT. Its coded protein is CASSPPGGQRGDTQYF. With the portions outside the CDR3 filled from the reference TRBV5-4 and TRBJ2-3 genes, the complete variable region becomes ETGVTQSPTHLIKTRGQQVTLRCSSQSGHNTVSWYQQALGQGPQFIFQYYREEENGRGNFPPRFSGLQFPNYSSELNVNALELDDSALYLCASSPPGGQRGDTQYFGPGTRLTVL.